A selection of T cell receptor beta chains follows, all from one sample in a study of T cells in Graves' hyperthyroidism and ophthalmopathy. TCRdb fed the multiplex PCR reads into MiXCR, producing one record per CDR3 protein. The table shows fewer than 450,000 distinct CDR3 sequences, with roughly 18% occurring only once. Sample: blood. The receptors here all came from a young man with Graves' ophthalmopathy. CDR3s include the opening cysteine and the closing phenylalanine or tryptophan. A D gene is named only where the DNA matches it firmly. Size values are once, few and many counts, or a class for expanded clones, and some rows have none.

V: TRBV25-1
J: TRBJ2-1
D: .
size: .
DNA: TGTGCCAGCAGTGATCCGGACAACAATGAGCAGTTCTTC
CDR3: CASSDPDNNEQFF

V: TRBV13
J: TRBJ1-2
D: .
size: once
DNA: TGTGCCAGCATCAGGAAAGCAGGGCCTAACTATGGCTACACCTTC
CDR3: CASIRKAGPNYGYTF

V: TRBV5-5
J: TRBJ1-2
D: .
size: many
DNA: TGTGCCAGCAGCTTGTGGCAGGGGCAAAATGGCTACACCTTC
CDR3: CASSLWQGQNGYTF

V: TRBV4-1
J: TRBJ1-1
D: TRBD1
size: many
DNA: TGCGCCAGCAGCCATGGGGACAGCCCGAACACTGAAGCTTTCTTT
CDR3: CASSHGDSPNTEAFF

V: TRBV20-1
J: TRBJ2-3
D: TRBD2
size: many
DNA: TGCAGTGCTAGAGATATTAGCGGGGGGGATGCAGATACGCAGTATTTT
CDR3: CSARDISGGDADTQYF

V: TRBV7-9
J: TRBJ1-2
D: .
size: .
DNA: TGTGCCAGCAGCTCAACTGGCAGGCTCGGGGGCTACACCTTC
CDR3: CASSSTGRLGGYTF

V: TRBV11-2
J: TRBJ2-5
D: .
size: .
DNA: TGTGCCATCAGCTTAACCTTACAGGTTTGGGAGATCCAGTACTTC
CDR3: CAISLTLQVWEIQYF

V: TRBV7-8
J: TRBJ1-5
D: .
size: many
DNA: TGTGCCAGCAGCTTAGATGCGGGGCAGCCCCAGCATTTT
CDR3: CASSLDAGQPQHF

V: TRBV7-9
J: TRBJ1-1
D: .
size: few
DNA: TGTGCCAGCAGCTCAACTGGAATCATGAACACTGAAGCTTTCTTT
CDR3: CASSSTGIMNTEAFF

V: TRBV6-2/TRBV6-3
J: TRBJ2-3
D: .
size: few
DNA: TGTGCCAGCAGTTACTCGACGGAGGGTGGAGATACGCAGTATTTT
CDR3: CASSYSTEGGDTQYF

V: TRBV7-8
J: TRBJ1-5
D: .
size: .
DNA: TGTGCCAGCAGCGCCCTGACAGGAGGCAATCAGCCCCAGCATTTT
CDR3: CASSALTGGNQPQHF

V: TRBV20-1
J: TRBJ2-3
D: .
size: .
DNA: TGCAGTGCTAGAGATTCGGGCAGGGAAGCGACAGATACGCAGTATTTT
CDR3: CSARDSGREATDTQYF

V: TRBV19
J: TRBJ1-2
D: .
size: .
DNA: TGTGCCAGTAGTGCATCCTTGAGAGAGGGCTACACCTTC
CDR3: CASSASLREGYTF

V: TRBV6-1
J: TRBJ1-1
D: .
size: .
DNA: TGTGCCAGCGGTGAAGACCCCAGTCCCACTGAAGCTTTCTTT
CDR3: CASGEDPSPTEAFF

V: TRBV28
J: TRBJ2-7
D: TRBD1
size: .
DNA: TGTGCCAGCAGTCGCCCCGGGACAGGGCCCGGGGGGGAGCAGTACTTC
CDR3: CASSRPGTGPGGEQYF

V: TRBV4-1
J: TRBJ1-4
D: .
size: .
DNA: TGCGCCAGCAGCCAAGGCGGGGGGGATGAAAAACTGTTTTTT
CDR3: CASSQGGGDEKLFF

V: TRBV12-3/TRBV12-4
J: TRBJ1-4
D: .
size: few
DNA: TGTGCCAGCAGTTTTCTGGACGGGAATGAAAAACTGTTTTTT
CDR3: CASSFLDGNEKLFF

V: TRBV12-3/TRBV12-4
J: TRBJ2-2
D: TRBD1
size: few
DNA: TGTGCCAGCAGTGGACGGACAGGGGACACCGGGGAGCTGTTTTTT
CDR3: CASSGRTGDTGELFF

V: TRBV10-3
J: TRBJ2-7
D: .
size: few
DNA: TGTGCCATCAGTGAGTCGGGGGGAGATCACGAGCAGTACTTC
CDR3: CAISESGGDHEQYF

V: TRBV12-3/TRBV12-4
J: TRBJ1-5
D: .
size: many
DNA: TGTGCCAGCAGTTTAACGCGGGGGCAGCCCCAGCATTTT
CDR3: CASSLTRGQPQHF